These 4 T cell receptor beta chains were all obtained from the same sample, sequenced in a study of response to subunit inactivated influenza vaccine. Each CDR3 protein gets one entry after TCRdb re-called the RT-PCR reads with MiXCR. The sample has under 800,000 distinct CDR3 sequences, about 14% seen once; the top ten hold around 7.3%. The source material was PBMCs from blood, sampled 14 to 15 days before vaccination. The receptors shown here come from a man aged 45-65 years who received an inactivated influenza vaccine.

The J gene is TRBJ1-4, the V gene TRBV20-1; TRBD1 matches 7 bases. CDR1 is DFQATT, CDR2 SNEGSKA, per germline (reference sequence). The length of the CDR3 is 15 residues. Trimming removed 1 base from V and 7 bases from J; junction bases left unmatched: 9. CDR3 in amino acids: CSARAWTGRGEKLFF. CDR3 bases: TGCAGTGCTAGAGCCTGGACAGGTCGGGGTGAAAAACTGTTTTTT.

CDR3 DNA sequence: TGTGCCAGCAGTTTATTTACCGTCCGGGGCTCTGGAAACACCATATATTTT. Its translation is CASSLFTVRGSGNTIYF. This rearrangement joins TRBV28 to TRBJ1-3; D gene uncertain. The CDR3 runs 17 residues. Germline V gene lookup returns CDR1 MDHEN and CDR2 SYDVKM. The V end lost 1 base, the J end lost 0 bases, and 13 bases lay between the germline ends.

This clonotype was observed many times. The rearrangement links TRBV7-2 to TRBJ2-1, with no clear D. This CDR3 is built from 13 residues. Germline values: CDR1 SGHTA, CDR2 FQGNSA. V dropped 6 bases and J dropped 4 bases, with 10 bases sitting between them. CDR3 nucleotide sequence: TGTGCCAGCAGTCGAGATCAGTACAATGAGCAGTTCTTC. Translating it yields CASSRDQYNEQFF.

The gene calls are TRBV30 and TRBJ1-6, with D tentatively TRBD1 (6 bases). From germline, CDR1 is GTSNPN and CDR2 SVGIG (reference sequence). This CDR3 is built from 15 residues. Trimming pared 1 base from V and 6 bases from J, leaving 13 bases between. CDR3 sequence: CAWSAPGQTNSPLHF. CDR3 bases: TGTGCCTGGAGTGCCCCCGGACAGACTAATTCACCCCTCCACTTT.